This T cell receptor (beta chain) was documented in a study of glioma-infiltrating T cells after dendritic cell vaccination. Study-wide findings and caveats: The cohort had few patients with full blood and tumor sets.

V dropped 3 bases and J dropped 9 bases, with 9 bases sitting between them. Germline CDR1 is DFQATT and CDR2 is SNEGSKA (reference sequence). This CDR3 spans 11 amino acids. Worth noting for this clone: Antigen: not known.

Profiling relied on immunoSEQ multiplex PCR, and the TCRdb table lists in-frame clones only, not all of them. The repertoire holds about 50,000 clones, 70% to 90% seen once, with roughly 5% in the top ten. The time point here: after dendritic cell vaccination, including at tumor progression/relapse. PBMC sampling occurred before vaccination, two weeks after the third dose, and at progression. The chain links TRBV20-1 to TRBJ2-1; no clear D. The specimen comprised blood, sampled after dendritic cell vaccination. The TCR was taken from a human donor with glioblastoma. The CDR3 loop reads CSASFQIEQFF. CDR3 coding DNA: TGCAGTGCTAGTTTCCAGATTGAGCAGTTCTTC.